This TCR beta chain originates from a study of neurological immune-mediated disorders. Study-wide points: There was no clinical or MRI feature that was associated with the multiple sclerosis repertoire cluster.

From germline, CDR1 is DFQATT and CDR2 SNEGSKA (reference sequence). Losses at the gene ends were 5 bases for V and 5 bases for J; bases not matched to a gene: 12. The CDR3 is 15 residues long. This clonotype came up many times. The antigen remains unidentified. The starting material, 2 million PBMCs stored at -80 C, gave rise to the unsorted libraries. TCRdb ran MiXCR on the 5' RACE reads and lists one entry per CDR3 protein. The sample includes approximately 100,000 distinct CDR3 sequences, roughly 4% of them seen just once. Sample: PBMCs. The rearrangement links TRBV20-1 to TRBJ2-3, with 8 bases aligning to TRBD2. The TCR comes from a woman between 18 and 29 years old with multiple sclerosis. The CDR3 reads CSAGTAAGAKDTQYF. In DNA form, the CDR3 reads TGCAGTGCTGGAACTGCAGCGGGAGCAAAAGATACGCAGTATTTT.